What follows are 24 T cell receptor beta chains derived from one specimen sequenced in a study of blood T cell repertoires in COVID-19. Assay: immunoSEQ multiplex PCR; the TCRdb copy retains only in-frame clones and omits some. This repertoire shows 200,000 to 250,000 clones, roughly 82% found once; its top ten account for approximately 5%. Sequencing input: peripheral blood. All receptors derive from a woman aged 80 or older with active or convalescent COVID-19.

In this sample, this clone turned up once. V is TRBV5-1 and J is TRBJ1-1; TRBD1 agrees at 7 bases. Trimming at V came to 1 base and at J to 4 bases, leaving 10 bases not matched to a gene. The CDR3 is made up of 16 amino acids. From germline, CDR1 is SGHRS and CDR2 YFSETQ. The CDR3 DNA follows: TGCGCCAGCAGCTTGTCTACAGGGGCAGGGATCACTGAAGCTTTCTTT. It is translated as CASSLSTGAGITEAFF.

The V call is TRBV12-3 or TRBV12-4, the J call TRBJ1-1, with 7 bases lining up with TRBD1. The CDR3 contains 13 residues. The V and J ends lost 3 bases and 6 bases, in that order; junction bases with no gene match: 4. The CDR3 here is CASSFGQGAEAFF. The CDR3 DNA reads as TGTGCCAGCAGTTTTGGGCAGGGGGCTGAAGCTTTCTTT.

V usage is TRBV5-6 and J usage is TRBJ1-2; possible D gene TRBD1, 5 bases. The CDR3 length is 16 residues. The germline gives CDR1 SGHDT, CDR2 YYEEEE. V lost 2 bases and J 4 bases, leaving 18 bases between the germline ends. The CDR3 nucleotides read TGTGCCAGCAGCTTTTCAGGGTCCTACCTTAGCTATGGCTACACCTTC. Translated: CASSFSGSYLSYGYTF.

The V gene is TRBV30, the J gene TRBJ2-2; D possibly corresponds to TRBD2 (5 bases). The CDR3 has 15 amino acids. CDR1 is GTSNPN and CDR2 is SVGIG in the germline V gene (reference sequence). The germline V and J ends were trimmed by 0 bases and 6 bases, with 14 bases remaining between them. The CDR3 DNA is TGTGCCTGGAGTGTAGGGCTGCCCGGGGCCGGGGAGCTGTTTTTT. Amino acids: CAWSVGLPGAGELFF.

The V and J genes are TRBV5-1 and TRBJ1-1; TRBD1 agrees at 8 bases. This CDR3 has 15 amino acids. CDR1 is SGHRS, CDR2 YFSETQ, per germline. The junction had 9 bases not matched to a gene; V was cut back by 4 bases and J by 4 bases. CDR3: CASSRQGTSTTEAFF. The CDR3 DNA follows: TGCGCCAGCAGCCGACAGGGGACTTCTACCACTGAAGCTTTCTTT.

V and J are TRBV10-1 and TRBJ2-7; 11 positions match TRBD2. CDR3 size: 15 residues. Trimming cost V 4 bases and J 3 bases; bases outside gene matches: 5. Germline lookup yields CDR1 WNHNN and CDR2 SYGVQD (reference sequence). The chain's CDR3 is CASSGTSGGFYEQYF. The CDR3 DNA is TGCGCCAGCAGTGGTACTAGCGGGGGTTTCTACGAGCAGTACTTC.

The rearrangement joins TRBV18 to TRBJ1-5; D is ambiguous. Germline CDR1 reads KGHSH; CDR2 reads LQKENI. V lost 1 base and J lost 5, with 6 bases in between. The CDR3 is 13 amino acids. CDR3 region: CASSPQRDQPQHF. The CDR3 DNA reads as TGTGCCAGCTCACCACAGAGGGATCAGCCCCAGCATTTT.

In its sample, this clone was seen once. V and J are TRBV5-1 and TRBJ1-2; 8 nucleotides align to TRBD1. The CDR3 is made up of 12 amino acids. Germline V gene data show CDR1 as SGHRS and CDR2 as YFSETQ. V gave up 4 bases and J gave up 6 bases; unmatched junction bases: 2. CDR3 protein: CASSMDRDGYTF. DNA of the CDR3: TGCGCCAGCAGCATGGACAGGGATGGCTACACCTTC.

The gene calls are TRBV5-4 and TRBJ1-5; 7 bases line up with TRBD1. The CDR3 contains 15 residues. V shed 0 bases and J 2 bases; nucleotides not matched to a gene: 2. Germline V lookup: CDR1 SGHNT, CDR2 YYREEE (reference sequence). Written as DNA, the CDR3 is TGTGCCAGCAGCTTGGCAGGGGGTCGCAATCAGCCCCAGCATTTT. It translates to CASSLAGGRNQPQHF.

A single count supports this clone. The V gene is TRBV4-1, the J gene TRBJ1-1; 8 nucleotides align to TRBD1. The CDR3 extends over 16 amino acids. CDR1 is MGHRA and CDR2 is YSYEKL in the germline V gene. J gave up 5 bases and V 6 bases, and 14 bases lay outside the gene matches. CDR3 amino acids: CASSYPGGSVGTEAFF. The CDR3 nucleotides are TGCGCCAGCAGTTATCCAGGGGGCAGTGTCGGAACTGAAGCTTTCTTT.

V is TRBV24-1 and J is TRBJ2-2; 9 bases map to TRBD1. The CDR3 has 14 residues. Looked up from germline, CDR1 is KGHDR and CDR2 is SFDVKD. V was clipped by 6 bases and J by 4 bases; unmatched bases: 2. The CDR3 nucleotides are TGTGCCACCAGTTACAGGGGGCCCACCGGGGAGCTGTTTTTT. Translating gives CATSYRGPTGELFF.

The chain joins TRBV27 to TRBJ1-1, with TRBD1 matching over 9 bases. The CDR3 sequence is 13 residues long. With 6 bases clipped from V and 4 bases from J, the junction kept 3 bases outside the gene matches. Germline V gene sequence: CDR1 MNHEY, CDR2 SMNVEV (reference sequence). CDR3 sequence (DNA): TGTGCCAGCAGCCACAGGGGGCCCACTGAAGCTTTCTTT. Amino acids: CASSHRGPTEAFF.

This clone was detected once. V usage is TRBV19 and J usage is TRBJ2-2, with TRBD1 identical over 8 bases. CDR1 is LNHDA and CDR2 is SQIVND in the germline V gene (reference sequence). This CDR3 comprises 16 residues. V lost 6 bases and J lost 6; bases outside the gene matches: 12. Here the CDR3 reads CASSVSRTGLAGELFF. The CDR3 DNA sequence: TGTGCCAGTAGCGTATCCCGGACAGGGCTGGCCGGGGAGCTGTTTTTT.

J is TRBJ2-7 and V is TRBV6-5, with TRBD1 as a possible D gene (5 bases). V lost 0 bases and J 7 bases, leaving 13 bases between the germline ends. This CDR3 has 14 amino acids. In germline, CDR1 is MNHEY, CDR2 SVGAGI. The CDR3 loop reads CASSYSRTTLEQYF. The CDR3 DNA reads as TGTGCCAGCAGTTACTCCCGGACAACCCTGGAGCAGTACTTC.

The CDR3 reads CASSLGQGFGQFF. CDR3 DNA sequence: TGTGCCAGCAGTTTGGGACAGGGCTTCGGACAGTTCTTC. The rearrangement joins TRBV28 to TRBJ2-1; 9 bases agree with TRBD1. The CDR3 has 13 residues. Germline V gives CDR1 MDHEN, CDR2 SYDVKM. V was clipped by 3 bases and J by 13 bases; unmatched bases: 7.

The rearrangement links TRBV5-1 to TRBJ1-5; D is uncertain. This CDR3 is built from 15 residues. Trimming left V 5 bases short and J 4 bases short, with 16 bases between. Germline CDR1 SGHRS, CDR2 YFSETQ. The CDR3 DNA is TGCGCCAGCAGGCCGACTGCGACCCCTAATCAGCCCCAGCATTTT. It translates to CASRPTATPNQPQHF. Complete variable domain (other parts from reference TRBV5-1 and TRBJ1-5): KAGVTQTPRYLIKTRGQQVTLSCSPISGHRSVSWYQQTPGQGLQFLFEYFSETQRNKGNFPGRFSGRQFSNSRSEMNVSTLELGDSALYLCASRPTATPNQPQHFGDGTRLSIL.

The rearrangement links TRBV5-1 to TRBJ1-1; 7 nucleotides line up with TRBD1. The CDR3 sequence is 16 residues long. The junction had 7 bases not matched to a gene; V was cut back by 1 base and J by 1 base. Germline CDR1 SGHRS, CDR2 YFSETQ. The CDR3 DNA follows: TGCGCCAGCAGCTTGATGGCAGGGGGGACGAACACTGAAGCTTTCTTT. This encodes CASSLMAGGTNTEAFF.

The chain joins TRBV5-1 to TRBJ2-3, with 7 bases lining up with TRBD1. The ends lost 4 bases at V and 4 bases at J; junction bases unmatched: 6. Germline V gene lookup returns CDR1 SGHRS and CDR2 YFSETQ. This CDR3 contains 14 residues. The CDR3 is CASSQGQESDTQYF. CDR3 DNA sequence: TGCGCCAGCAGCCAAGGACAGGAGTCAGATACGCAGTATTTT.

The chain recombines TRBV28 with TRBJ1-2, with a possible D match to TRBD1 (6 bases). Trimming stripped 8 bases from V and 4 bases from J, with 17 bases between. CDR3 length equals 14 residues. Germline-derived CDR1 and CDR2 are MDHEN and SYDVKM. The CDR3 bases are TGTGCCAGCGGTTCAGGGGCCAGGTTCTATGGCTACACCTTC. Translating it yields CASGSGARFYGYTF.

V and J are TRBV19 and TRBJ2-1; 7 bases fit TRBD2. The CDR3 runs to 15 residues. The V segment lost 3 bases and the J segment 7 bases; nucleotides outside the gene matches: 9. Germline V CDR1 and CDR2: LNHDA, SQIVND (reference sequence). This CDR3 is CASSIGAGEINEQFF. For the CDR3, the DNA is TGTGCCAGTAGTATCGGGGCGGGAGAGATTAATGAGCAGTTCTTC.

The DNA of the CDR3 is TGTGCCAGCAGCTTAGAGGCGGGGTGGGTAAATCAGCCCCAGCATTTT. Translated, it gives CASSLEAGWVNQPQHF. The chain carries TRBV11-3 and TRBJ1-5; the D is unclear. This CDR3 contains 16 residues. V lost 0 bases and J lost 4, with 13 bases in between. Germline values: CDR1 SGHNT, CDR2 YENEEA.

The V gene is TRBV6-1, the J gene TRBJ1-3, with D unresolved. The CDR3 has 14 amino acids. V was shortened by 3 bases and J by 4 bases, with 10 bases between the two germline ends. Germline-derived CDR1 and CDR2 are MNHNS and SASEGT. The CDR3 DNA follows: TGTGCCAGCAGTGACCGAGGCACGGGAAACACCATATATTTT. It specifies CASSDRGTGNTIYF.

Points on this clone: At the DNA level, this CDR3 is encoded by other sequences in the same sample as well. This chain uses TRBV9 with TRBJ1-1, with D possibly being TRBD1 (6 bases). Germline-derived CDR1 and CDR2 are SGDLS and YYNGEE. V was clipped by 4 bases and J by 0 bases, with 13 bases between them. This CDR3 contains 15 residues. CDR3 sequence reads: CASSPQGQLNTEAFF. The DNA of the CDR3 is TGTGCCAGCAGCCCCCAAGGACAGCTGAACACTGAAGCTTTCTTT.

This clone was picked up a small number of times. The V call is TRBV15, the J call TRBJ2-5, with 9 bases identical to TRBD2. Germline V CDR1 and CDR2: LNHNV, YYDKDF (reference sequence). The V segment lost 5 bases and the J segment 1 base; nucleotides outside the gene matches: 11. The CDR3 is 17 amino acids. The CDR3: CATSEAAGGHGQETQYF. In DNA, the CDR3 is TGTGCCACCAGCGAGGCAGCGGGGGGCCACGGCCAAGAGACCCAGTACTTC. Together with reference TRBV15 and TRBJ2-5, the CDR3 gives the full variable domain: DAMVIQNPRYQVTQFGKPVTLSCSQTLNHNVMYWYQQKSSQAPKLLFHYYDKDFNNEADTPDNFQSRRPNTSFCFLDIRSPGLGDTAMYLCATSEAAGGHGQETQYFGPGTRLLVL.